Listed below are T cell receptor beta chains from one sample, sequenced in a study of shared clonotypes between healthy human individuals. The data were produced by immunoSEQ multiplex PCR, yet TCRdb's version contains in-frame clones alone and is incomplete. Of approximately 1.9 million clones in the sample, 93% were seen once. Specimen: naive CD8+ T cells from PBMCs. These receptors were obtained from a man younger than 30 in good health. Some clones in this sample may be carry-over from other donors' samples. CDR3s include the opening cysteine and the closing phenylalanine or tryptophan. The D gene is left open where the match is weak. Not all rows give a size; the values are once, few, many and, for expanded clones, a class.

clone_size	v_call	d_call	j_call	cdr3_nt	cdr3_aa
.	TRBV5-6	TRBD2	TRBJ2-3	TGTGCCAGCAGCTTTTTGACTAGCGGACGCACAGATACGCAGTATTTT	CASSFLTSGRTDTQYF
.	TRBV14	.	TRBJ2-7	TGTGCCAGCAGCCAAGGGACAGACATTTCCTACGAGCAGTACTTC	CASSQGTDISYEQYF
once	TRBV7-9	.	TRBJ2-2	TGTGCCAGCAGCTGGTGGTCCGGGGAGCTGTTTTTT	CASSWWSGELFF
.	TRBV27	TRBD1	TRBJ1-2	TGTGCCAGCAGCCCAAGCGCCGGGACAGGAGTCTATGGCTACACCTTC	CASSPSAGTGVYGYTF
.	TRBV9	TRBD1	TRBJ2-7	TGTGCCAGCAGCGAAGGACAGGGATTTTTTCGGGAGCAGTACTTC	CASSEGQGFFREQYF
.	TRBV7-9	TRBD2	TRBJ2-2	TGTGCCAGCAGCCCAACTAGCGGGAGGGCTGGCGGGGAGCTGTTTTTT	CASSPTSGRAGGELFF
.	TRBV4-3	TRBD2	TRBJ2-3	TGCGCCAGCAGCCCCGGGACTAGCGGGAGTGGGACAGATACGCAGTATTTT	CASSPGTSGSGTDTQYF
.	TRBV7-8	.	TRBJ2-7	TGTGCCAGCAGCCCACAGGGACACCGATACGAGCAGTACTTC	CASSPQGHRYEQYF
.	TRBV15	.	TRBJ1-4	TGTGCCACCAGGAGGGCCTCTAATGAAAAACTGTTTTTT	CATRRASNEKLFF
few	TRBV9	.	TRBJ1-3	TGTGCCAGCAGCGTAGGAGGGACTGGAAACACCATATATTTT	CASSVGGTGNTIYF